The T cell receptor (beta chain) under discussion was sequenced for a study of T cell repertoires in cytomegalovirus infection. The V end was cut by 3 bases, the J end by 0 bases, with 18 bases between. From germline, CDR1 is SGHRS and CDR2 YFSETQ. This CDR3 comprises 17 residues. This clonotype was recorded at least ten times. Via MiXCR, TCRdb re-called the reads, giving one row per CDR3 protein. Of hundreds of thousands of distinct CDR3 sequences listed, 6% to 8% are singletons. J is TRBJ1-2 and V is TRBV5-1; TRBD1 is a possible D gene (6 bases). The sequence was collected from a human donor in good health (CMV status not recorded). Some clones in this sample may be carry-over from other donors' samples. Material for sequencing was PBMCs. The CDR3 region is CASSSTSGTLSNYGYTF. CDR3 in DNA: TGCGCCAGCAGCTCTACCTCCGGGACACTTTCTAACTATGGCTACACCTTC.